This TCR delta chain was observed in a study of gamma-delta chains in newborns, infants, children. Whole-study context: Microbial exposure reportedly drives polyclonal innate γδ T cell expansion after birth.

Germline V gene sequence: CDR1 GEAIGNYY, CDR2 EKD. The CDR3 is 16 residues long. The table lists this clone with a few counts. At one end the junction does not follow the germline gene, possibly because of a read error. TCRdb fed the reads into CATT to redo clone calling. Here the sample spans a few thousand delta-chain clones, approximately 5% being singletons. The sequencing input was blood. This TCR derives from a child who was a newborn, infant or young child, either healthy, febrile or measles-vaccinated (not recorded which). V is TRDV2 and J is TRDJ1; D uncertain. The CDR3 is CACDTVGDLGGPKLIF. The DNA for the CDR3 is TGCGCCTGTGACACCGTGGGAGACCTTGGAGGTCCTAAACTCATCTTT.